This T cell receptor (beta chain) was recorded in a study of T-cell memory formation after mild COVID-19. Study information: The study found TCR clusters largely donor specific.

From the 5' RACE reads, TCRdb called clonotypes with MiXCR, one entry per CDR3 protein. The table lists under 250,000 distinct CDR3 sequences, 8% to 10% of them singletons. Points on this clonotype: Its matching antigen is unknown.

Study-wide results and limits: Later expanders leaned CD4+, whereas day 15 to 85 contracting clones were balanced CD4/CD8. The authors left the SARS-CoV-2 specificity of second-wave clones peaking on day 37 unconfirmed. Contracting CD4+ clones sat mainly in CM and EM; CD8+ in EMRA.

This CDR3 comprises 15 residues. Germline V gene data show CDR1 as MNHEY and CDR2 as SVGEGT. Trimming took off 5 bases at V and 2 bases at J, with 15 bases between the two ends. The receptor's source is a young man who had mild COVID-19 (a few samples of this study predate the infection). Cell type and time point are not known. What was sequenced was PBMCs or a T cell subset sorted from them (not recorded which). The chain has TRBV6-2 or TRBV6-3 and TRBJ2-5, with unresolved D. The CDR3 DNA reads as TGTGCCAGCAGTCGGCTACCTGACCTGCAAGAGACCCAGTACTTC. Its translation is CASSRLPDLQETQYF.